This passage covers 8 T cell receptor beta chains from one sample sequenced in a study of blood T cells in healthy people across ages. Primers used in a second PCR of roughly 6 to 12 cycles were a sample-barcoded 5' primer and a J-beta primer mix. TCRdb used MiXCR to reprocess the 5' RACE reads, holding one entry per CDR3 protein. The sample has some 790,000 distinct CDR3 sequences, more than 25% seen once. The sequenced sample was blood. All receptors come from a woman of 80 years or more in good health.

This clonotype was observed a few times. A read error may explain this, as a much larger clone is one base away. DNA for the CDR3: TGTGCCAGCAGCCGCGGGGGGCGAGGAGAGACCCAGTACTTC. Amino acid sequence: CASSRGGRGETQYF. This sequence joins TRBV9 and TRBJ2-5; 8 bases fit TRBD2. With V trimmed by 4 bases and J by 4 bases, 6 bases remained unmatched. Germline values: CDR1 SGDLS, CDR2 YYNGEE. The length of the CDR3 is 14 residues.

The genes are TRBV27 and TRBJ1-2; D gene uncertain. Per germline, CDR1 MNHEY and CDR2 SMNVEV (reference sequence). Deletions cut 3 bases from V and 4 bases from J, with 9 bases between. The CDR3 covers 13 residues. Written as DNA, the CDR3 is TGTGCCAGCAGTTTTACAGACGGCTATGGCTACACCTTC. Translated, it gives CASSFTDGYGYTF.

The CDR3 coding sequence is TGTGCCAGCAGATATGGGGACAGGGGTAATGAAAAACTGTTTTTT. It specifies CASRYGDRGNEKLFF. The chain links TRBV6-6 to TRBJ1-4; 10 nucleotides agree with TRBD1. Trimming at V came to 6 bases and at J to 4 bases, leaving 5 bases not matched to a gene. Per germline, CDR1 MNHNY and CDR2 SVGAGI (reference sequence). This CDR3 contains 15 residues.

This clonotype was detected many times. The chain joins TRBV20-1 to TRBJ2-1; D unclear. The CDR3 covers 15 residues. With 0 bases removed from V and 5 bases from J, the gap between germline ends came to 14 bases. The germline V gene has CDR1 DFQATT and CDR2 SNEGSKA (reference sequence). DNA of the CDR3: TGCAGTGCTAGAGAGGAGCTACTGAGCCACAATGAGCAGTTCTTC. Translating gives CSAREELLSHNEQFF.

In its sample, this clonotype was seen many times. This chain links TRBV25-1 with TRBJ1-2; the D gene is possibly TRBD1 (5 bases). Trimming took 3 bases from V and 0 from J, leaving 11 bases between them. This CDR3 contains 15 residues. Germline lookup yields CDR1 MGHDK and CDR2 SYGVNS. The chain's CDR3 is CASSDRGGANYGYTF. Written as DNA, the CDR3 is TGTGCCAGCAGTGATCGTGGGGGAGCTAACTATGGCTACACCTTC.

The genes are TRBV18 and TRBJ2-1; 9 bases line up with TRBD2. Germline lookup yields CDR1 KGHSH and CDR2 LQKENI. This CDR3 spans 15 amino acids. After removal of 3 bases from V and 7 bases from J, the junction contained 7 bases not matched to a gene. The CDR3 nucleotides read TGTGCCAGCTCACCGCAAGGACTAGCGAGAAATGAGCAGTTCTTC. Its translation is CASSPQGLARNEQFF.

There are a few counts of this clonotype. The rearrangement uses TRBV20-1 and TRBJ2-3; D unresolved. Looked up from germline, CDR1 is DFQATT and CDR2 is SNEGSKA (reference sequence). The CDR3 length is 15 residues. Deletions cut 6 bases from V and 2 bases from J, with 18 bases between. For the CDR3, the DNA is TGCAGTGCATATACGTCCCTTTCTGACACAGATACGCAGTATTTT. Its protein is CSAYTSLSDTDTQYF.

This clonotype has a handful of counts. This chain links TRBV28 with TRBJ2-7; D could derive from TRBD1 or TRBD2 (5 bases each). Trimming stripped 6 bases from V and 2 bases from J, with 20 bases between. Per germline, CDR1 MDHEN and CDR2 SYDVKM. This CDR3 comprises 16 residues. DNA for the CDR3: TGTGCCAGCAGCTCCGGGACGGCCGGATACCCCTACGAGCAGTACTTC. Translation: CASSSGTAGYPYEQYF.